This TCR beta chain was recovered during a study of a mutant IDH1 vaccine in newly diagnosed glioma. Study-level background: Vaccination started 4-6 weeks after radiotherapy alone, or with temozolomide cycles. Treated patients comprised 62.5% males and roughly 40% females, mean age about 38 years.

Germline-derived CDR1 and CDR2 are MNHNS and SASEGT. V trimming: 5 bases; J trimming: 5 bases; junction bases outside the gene matches: 4. The CDR3 contains 15 residues. Comment on this clone: Its antigen is not identified.

Indicated time point: week 47, end of study. Vaccination comprised doses that each held 300 ug of mutant IDH1 20-mer peptide, plus topical imiquimod. Sequenced by immunoSEQ multiplex PCR; TCRdb stores in-frame clones only, minus some. Of fewer than 55,000 clones detected, around three fifths appear once; the ten largest clones hold about 5%. Findings and limits, study-wide: Changes to the top peripheral T cell clonotypes appeared unrelated to pseudoprogression.

The clonotype originates from a man in his forties or fifties with glioma. Some clones in this sample may be carry-over from other donors' samples. This chain uses TRBV6-1 with TRBJ2-1; the match to TRBD2 covers 12 bases. Sequenced material: peripheral blood mononuclear cells (PBMCs), taken from a glioma patient whose treatment included an IDH1 peptide vaccine. The CDR3 loop is CASSPSGGGHNEQFF. CDR3 nucleotides: TGTGCCAGCAGTCCTAGCGGGGGGGGACACAATGAGCAGTTCTTC.